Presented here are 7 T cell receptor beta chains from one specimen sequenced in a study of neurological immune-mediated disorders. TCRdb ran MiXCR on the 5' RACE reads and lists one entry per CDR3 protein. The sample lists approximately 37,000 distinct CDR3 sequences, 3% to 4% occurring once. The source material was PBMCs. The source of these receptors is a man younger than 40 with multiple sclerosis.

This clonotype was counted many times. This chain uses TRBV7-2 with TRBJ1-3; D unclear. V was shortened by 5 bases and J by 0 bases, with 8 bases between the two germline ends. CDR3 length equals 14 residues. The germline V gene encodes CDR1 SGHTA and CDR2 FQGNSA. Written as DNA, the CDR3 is TGTGCCAGCAGCCCCGACATCTCTGGAAACACCATATATTTT. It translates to CASSPDISGNTIYF.

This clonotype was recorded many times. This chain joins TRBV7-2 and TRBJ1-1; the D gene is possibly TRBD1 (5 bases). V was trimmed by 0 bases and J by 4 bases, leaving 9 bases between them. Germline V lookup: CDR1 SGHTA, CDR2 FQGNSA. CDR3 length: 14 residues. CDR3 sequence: CASSLARGGTEAFF. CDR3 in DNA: TGTGCCAGCAGCTTAGCACGGGGCGGCACTGAAGCTTTCTTT.

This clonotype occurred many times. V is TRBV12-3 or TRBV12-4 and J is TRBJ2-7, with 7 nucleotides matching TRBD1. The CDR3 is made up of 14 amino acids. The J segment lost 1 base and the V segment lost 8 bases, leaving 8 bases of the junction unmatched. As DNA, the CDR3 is TGTGCCAGCCGAAAGGGACAGAATTCCTACGAGCAGTACTTC. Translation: CASRKGQNSYEQYF.

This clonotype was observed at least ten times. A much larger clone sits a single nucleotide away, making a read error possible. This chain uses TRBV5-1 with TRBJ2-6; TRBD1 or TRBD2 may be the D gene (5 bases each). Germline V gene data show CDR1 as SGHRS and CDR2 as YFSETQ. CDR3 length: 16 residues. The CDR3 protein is CASSLTGTSGAKVLTF. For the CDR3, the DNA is TGCGCCAGCAGCTTAACGGGAACTTCTGGGGCCAAAGTCCTGACTTTC.

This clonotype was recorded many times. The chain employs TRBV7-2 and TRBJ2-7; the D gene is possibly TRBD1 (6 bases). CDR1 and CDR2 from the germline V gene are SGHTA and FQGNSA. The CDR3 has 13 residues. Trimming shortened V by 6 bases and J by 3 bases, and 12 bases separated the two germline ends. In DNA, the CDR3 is TGTGCCAGCAGATATGGGGGCCTCTACGAGCAGTACTTC. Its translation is CASRYGGLYEQYF.

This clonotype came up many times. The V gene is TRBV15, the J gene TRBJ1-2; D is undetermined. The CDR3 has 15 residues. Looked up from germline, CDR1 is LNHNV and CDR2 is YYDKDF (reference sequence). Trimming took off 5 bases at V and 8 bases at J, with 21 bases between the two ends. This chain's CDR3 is CATSWTPGRDPGYTF. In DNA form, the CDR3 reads TGTGCCACCAGCTGGACCCCGGGCCGAGACCCCGGCTACACCTTC.

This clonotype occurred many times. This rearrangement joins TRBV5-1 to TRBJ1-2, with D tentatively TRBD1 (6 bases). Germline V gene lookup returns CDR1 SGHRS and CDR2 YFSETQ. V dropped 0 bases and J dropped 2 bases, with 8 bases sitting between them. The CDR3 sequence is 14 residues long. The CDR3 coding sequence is TGCGCCAGCAGCTTGGGCGGGACAAACTATGGCTACACCTTC. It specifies CASSLGGTNYGYTF.